The source of this T cell receptor beta chain is a study of shared clonotypes between healthy human individuals. The CDR3 has 15 amino acids. The trim removed 6 bases at V and 1 base at J, leaving 6 bases unmatched. Germline CDR1 and CDR2: MNHEY and SMNVEV (reference sequence). TCRdb's copy holds only in-frame clones and misses some; the assay was immunoSEQ multiplex PCR. The sample has roughly 1,100,000 clones; 60% to 80% are singletons. The sample taken for sequencing was memory CD4+ T cells sorted from blood. Indicated subset: CD45RA-negative fraction. This TCR came from a man aged 18 to 29 in good health. This chain connects TRBV27 to TRBJ1-2; TRBD1 matches 9 bases. This CDR3 is CASSLTGGFNYGYTF. CDR3 bases: TGTGCCAGCAGCCTAACAGGGGGCTTTAACTATGGCTACACCTTC.